A single sample is the source of the 24 T cell receptor beta chains below, sequenced in a study of human T cells and chemical hapten exposure. TCRdb recomputed calls from the RACE reads with MiXCR, one row per CDR3 protein. The sample holds about 120,000 distinct CDR3 sequences, about 13% seen once. The sample's time point: patch test 1, 2 weeks after DPC sensitization. Treatment meaning: therapeutic diphenylcyclopropenone sensitization with weekly scalp DPC. The sample consisted of whole blood, taken in connection with sensitization to the hapten diphenylcyclopropenone (DPC). The receptor set was obtained from a man aged 18 to 35 with alopecia areata. Some clones in this sample may be carry-over from other donors' samples.

The rearrangement joins TRBV4-1 to TRBJ2-3; 7 bases line up with TRBD2. Unmatched junction bases numbered 6, after V lost 1 base and J lost 2 bases. From germline, CDR1 is MGHRA and CDR2 YSYEKL. The CDR3 spans 16 residues. The CDR3 coding sequence is TGCGCCAGCAGCCAAGGGGAACTAGCGATCACAGATACGCAGTATTTT. Amino acid sequence: CASSQGELAITDTQYF.

This chain's CDR3 is CASSPTRNEQFF. CDR3 DNA sequence: TGTGCCAGCAGCCCGACCCGCAATGAGCAGTTCTTC. The chain recombines TRBV7-9 with TRBJ2-1; unclear D gene. In germline, CDR1 is SEHNR, CDR2 FQNEAQ (reference sequence). The CDR3 loop spans 12 amino acids. V was trimmed by 5 bases and J by 6 bases, leaving 8 bases between them.

This clonotype was recorded at least ten times. The chain joins TRBV5-1 to TRBJ1-1; unclear D gene. The ends were cut back, 3 bases at V and 2 bases at J, with 5 bases in the middle. The CDR3 has 12 residues. Germline values: CDR1 SGHRS, CDR2 YFSETQ. Here the CDR3 DNA reads TGCGCCAGCAGCTATGAAAACACTGAAGCTTTCTTT. This encodes CASSYENTEAFF. Together with reference TRBV5-1 and TRBJ1-1, the CDR3 gives the full variable domain: KAGVTQTPRYLIKTRGQQVTLSCSPISGHRSVSWYQQTPGQGLQFLFEYFSETQRNKGNFPGRFSGRQFSNSRSEMNVSTLELGDSALYLCASSYENTEAFFGQGTRLTVV.

In this sample, this clonotype turned up a few times. V usage is TRBV20-1 and J usage is TRBJ2-2; perhaps TRBD1 as D (6 bases). The CDR3 has 15 residues. Looked up from germline, CDR1 is DFQATT and CDR2 is SNEGSKA (reference sequence). Trimming took 3 bases from V and 6 from J, leaving 17 bases between them. In DNA, the CDR3 is TGCAGTGCTAGTGAGGGGACACCTGAGTCCGGGGAGCTGTTTTTT. This translates into CSASEGTPESGELFF.

This clonotype has just a few counts. The V and J genes are TRBV12-3 or TRBV12-4 and TRBJ2-1, with D hard to call. The ends were cut back, 4 bases at V and 14 bases at J, with 15 bases in the middle. The CDR3 has 12 amino acids. CDR3 nucleotides: TGTGCCAGCAGTTCCTATATGGCGTTGGAGTTCTTC. Translated, it gives CASSSYMALEFF.

The chain couples TRBV18 to TRBJ1-2, with a tentative D call TRBD1 (6 bases). CDR3 length: 14 amino acids. The germline CDR1 and CDR2 sequences are KGHSH and LQKENI. Deletions cut 2 bases from V and 6 bases from J, with 13 bases between. This CDR3 is CASSPGGRVDGYTF. CDR3 in DNA: TGTGCCAGCTCACCAGGGGGCAGGGTAGATGGCTACACCTTC.

This clonotype has a handful of counts. The chain recombines TRBV4-2 with TRBJ1-5; a weak D match, TRBD1 (5 bases). Germline V CDR1 and CDR2: LGHNA, YNFKEQ. This CDR3 comprises 16 residues. V was trimmed by 0 bases and J by 9 bases, leaving 18 bases between them. CDR3 sequence (DNA): TGTGCCAGCAGCCAAGATTCGGGGCAGCCTTTCCTGCCCCAGCATTTT. Its protein product is CASSQDSGQPFLPQHF.

The chain joins TRBV29-1 to TRBJ1-1; D is unclear. Per germline, CDR1 SQVTM and CDR2 ANQGSEA. The V and J ends lost 2 bases and 6 bases respectively, with 4 bases between them. This CDR3 has 10 residues. The CDR3 region is CSVETSEAFF. The CDR3, as DNA: TGCAGCGTTGAAACTTCTGAAGCTTTCTTT. The whole variable domain, filled in from reference TRBV29-1 and TRBJ1-1, reads SAVISQKPSRDICQRGTSLTIQCQVDSQVTMMFWYRQQPGQSLTLIATANQGSEATYESGFVIDKFPISRPNLTFSTLTVSNMSPEDSSIYLCSVETSEAFFGQGTRLTVV.

As regards this clonotype: An end of the junction does not agree with germline; a read error may underlie this. The gene calls are TRBV9 and TRBJ1-5; D gene ambiguous. CDR1 is SGDLS, CDR2 YYNGEE, per germline. CDR3 length: 14 residues. CDR3 in DNA: TGTGCCAGCAGCGTAGCTGCCGTTAATCAGTCCCAGCATTTT. This encodes CASSVAAVNQSQHF.

This clonotype was detected a few times. V and J are TRBV7-9 and TRBJ2-4, with 10 bases matching TRBD1. From germline, CDR1 is SEHNR and CDR2 FQNEAQ (reference sequence). The CDR3 is made up of 18 amino acids. V lost 5 bases to trimming and J lost 0 bases; unmatched junction nucleotides: 10. The CDR3 nucleotides read TGTGCCAGCAGCCCCGATTGGACAGGGGGTTTAGCCAAAAACATTCAGTACTTC. This sequence encodes CASSPDWTGGLAKNIQYF. Filled out from reference TRBV7-9 and TRBJ2-4, the complete variable domain reads DTGVSQNPRHKITKRGQNVTFRCDPISEHNRLYWYRQTLGQGPEFLTYFQNEAQLEKSRLLSDRFSAERPKGSFSTLEIQRTEQGDSAMYLCASSPDWTGGLAKNIQYFGAGTRLSVL.

This clonotype was found a few times. The chain employs TRBV5-1 and TRBJ2-1, with 7 bases aligning to TRBD1. Germline V gives CDR1 SGHRS, CDR2 YFSETQ. Losses at the gene ends were 1 base for V and 6 bases for J; bases not matched to a gene: 13. This CDR3 has 17 amino acids. DNA of the CDR3: TGCGCCAGCAGCTTGAAGACAGGGATTTTCTGGGGCAATGAGCAGTTCTTC. This gives the protein CASSLKTGIFWGNEQFF.

Ten or more counts support this clonotype. The chain combines TRBV12-3 or TRBV12-4 with TRBJ1-1; TRBD1 is a possible D gene (5 bases). The germline V and J ends were trimmed by 3 bases and 1 base, with 12 bases remaining between them. The CDR3 sequence is 15 residues long. CDR3 coding DNA: TGTGCCAGCAGTTTTGGGGCCGGGGAGAACACTGAAGCTTTCTTT. It yields the protein CASSFGAGENTEAFF.

This clonotype was picked up a small number of times. This rearrangement joins TRBV5-4 to TRBJ2-5; possibly TRBD2 for D (6 bases). The V gene lost 5 bases and the J gene lost 7 bases, with 12 bases spanning the gap. CDR1 and CDR2 (germline): SGHNT, YYREEE (reference sequence). This CDR3 contains 12 residues. The CDR3 here is CASRRDSGTQYF. The CDR3 nucleotides are TGTGCCAGCAGAAGGGACTCGGGGACCCAGTACTTC.

The sample holds a few counts of this clonotype. The gene calls are TRBV19 and TRBJ2-1, with D perhaps TRBD1 (5 bases). This CDR3 is 14 amino acids long. From germline, CDR1 is LNHDA and CDR2 SQIVND (reference sequence). Trimming took off 3 bases at V and 8 bases at J, with 14 bases between the two ends. CDR3 sequence: CASSIDSISYEQFF. DNA for the CDR3: TGTGCCAGTAGTATCGACAGTATTTCGTATGAGCAGTTCTTC.

The chain uses TRBV4-1 and TRBJ1-3; tentative D call: TRBD1 (6 bases). Per germline, CDR1 MGHRA and CDR2 YSYEKL. Deletions cut 2 bases from V and 0 bases from J, with 11 bases between. The CDR3 sequence is 16 residues long. The CDR3 nucleotides read TGCGCCAGCAGCCAACCAGGACAGAGCTCTGGAAACACCATATATTTT. Amino acids: CASSQPGQSSGNTIYF.

The V and J genes are TRBV7-9 and TRBJ2-7; maybe TRBD2 (7 bases). The CDR3 is 14 amino acids. Trimming took 5 bases from V and 1 from J, leaving 12 bases between them. Germline V CDR1 and CDR2: SEHNR, FQNEAQ (reference sequence). The CDR3 DNA reads as TGTGCCAGCAGCGGGAGGGACACATCCTACGAGCAGTACTTC. Encoded protein: CASSGRDTSYEQYF.

This clonotype was seen only a few times. V usage is TRBV24-1 and J usage is TRBJ1-5; no clear D gene. In germline, CDR1 is KGHDR, CDR2 SFDVKD. Trimming pared 9 bases from V and 3 bases from J, leaving 11 bases between. The CDR3 is 13 residues long. As DNA, the CDR3 is TGTGCCACCTCCGAAGGGCCCAATCAGCCCCAGCATTTT. It codes for CATSEGPNQPQHF.

The rearrangement uses TRBV7-9 and TRBJ2-3, with D unresolved. The CDR3 has 13 residues. V was pared by 5 bases and J by 2 bases, with 8 bases between. Germline loops: CDR1 SEHNR, CDR2 FQNEAQ (reference sequence). The CDR3 coding sequence is TGTGCCAGCAGCCTGGAACACACAGATACGCAGTATTTT. It translates to CASSLEHTDTQYF.

This clonotype has ten or more counts. This CDR3 reads CASSPQNVGQGIRTDTQYF. The DNA for the CDR3 is TGTGCCAGCAGCCCCCAAAATGTGGGACAGGGGATTCGGACAGATACGCAGTATTTT. This chain connects TRBV7-3 to TRBJ2-3; 10 nucleotides agree with TRBD1. This CDR3 has 19 amino acids. CDR1 is SGHTA and CDR2 is FQGTGA in the germline V gene. With V trimmed by 5 bases and J by 3 bases, 17 bases remained unmatched.

The chain uses TRBV7-2 and TRBJ1-6; possibly TRBD1 for D (6 bases). CDR1 is SGHTA, CDR2 FQGNSA, per germline. The CDR3 is made up of 16 amino acids. Trimming shortened V by 5 bases and J by 8 bases, and 19 bases separated the two germline ends. The CDR3 loop is CASSPHYLGGDSPLHF. CDR3 DNA: TGTGCCAGCAGCCCCCATTATCTAGGGGGTGATTCACCCCTCCACTTT. Variable domain in full (rest from reference TRBV7-2 and TRBJ1-6): GAGVSQSPSNKVTEKGKDVELRCDPISGHTALYWYRQSLGQGLEFLIYFQGNSAPDKSGLPSDRFSAERTGGSVSTLTIQRTQQEDSAVYLCASSPHYLGGDSPLHFGNGTRLTVT.

This clonotype has a handful of counts. The rearrangement links TRBV4-3 to TRBJ2-3; the D gene is possibly TRBD1 (6 bases). Germline CDR1 and CDR2: LGHNA and YSLEER. There are 15 residues in the CDR3. Trimming removed 3 bases from V and 0 bases from J, with 10 bases in between. The CDR3 is CASSQAGTSTDTQYF. The CDR3 nucleotides read TGCGCCAGCAGCCAGGCCGGGACAAGCACAGATACGCAGTATTTT.

This clonotype was found once. CDR3 in DNA: TGTGCCAGCAGTTATCCTAGCTCCGGTGTGGATACGCAGTATTTT. Its protein is CASSYPSSGVDTQYF. The V call is TRBV6-6, the J call TRBJ2-3; perhaps TRBD2 as D (5 bases). This CDR3 contains 15 residues. CDR1 and CDR2 (germline): MNHNY, SVGAGI (reference sequence). Trimming left V 3 bases short and J 6 bases short, with 16 bases between.

This clonotype was detected a few times. V is TRBV7-9 and J is TRBJ2-5; the D gene is possibly TRBD1 (5 bases). Germline loops: CDR1 SEHNR, CDR2 FQNEAQ (reference sequence). CDR3 length equals 15 residues. Trimming shortened V by 1 base and J by 4 bases, and 13 bases separated the two germline ends. CDR3 DNA sequence: TGTGCCAGCAGCTTAGGCGTCAGGGTAGGAGAGACCCAGTACTTC. It encodes CASSLGVRVGETQYF. Looking up the rest from reference TRBV7-9 and TRBJ2-5 gives the full variable domain: DTGVSQNPRHKITKRGQNVTFRCDPISEHNRLYWYRQTLGQGPEFLTYFQNEAQLEKSRLLSDRFSAERPKGSFSTLEIQRTEQGDSAMYLCASSLGVRVGETQYFGPGTRLLVL.

This clonotype was found many times. V is TRBV7-6 and J is TRBJ2-2, with D perhaps matching TRBD1 (5 bases). V was clipped by 6 bases and J by 6 bases, with 14 bases between them. The CDR3 runs 14 residues. The germline V gene has CDR1 SGHVS and CDR2 FNYEAQ. The CDR3 here is CASRFSEGAGELFF. CDR3 in DNA: TGTGCCAGCAGATTTTCGGAAGGGGCCGGGGAGCTGTTTTTT.